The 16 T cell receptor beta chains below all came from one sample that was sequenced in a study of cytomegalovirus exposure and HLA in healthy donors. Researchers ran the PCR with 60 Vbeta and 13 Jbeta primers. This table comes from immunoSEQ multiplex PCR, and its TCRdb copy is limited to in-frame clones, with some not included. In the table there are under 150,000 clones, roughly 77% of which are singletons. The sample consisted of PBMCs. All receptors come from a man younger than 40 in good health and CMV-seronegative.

The CDR3 sequence: CASSLWGRGILGANVLTF. CDR3 in DNA: TGTGCCAGCAGCCTTTGGGGCAGGGGGATTCTCGGGGCCAACGTCCTGACTTTC. J is TRBJ2-6 and V is TRBV4-2, with TRBD1 matching over 7 bases. V lost 4 bases to trimming and J lost 4 bases; unmatched junction nucleotides: 13. CDR3 length: 18 amino acids. Germline V lookup: CDR1 LGHNA, CDR2 YNFKEQ.

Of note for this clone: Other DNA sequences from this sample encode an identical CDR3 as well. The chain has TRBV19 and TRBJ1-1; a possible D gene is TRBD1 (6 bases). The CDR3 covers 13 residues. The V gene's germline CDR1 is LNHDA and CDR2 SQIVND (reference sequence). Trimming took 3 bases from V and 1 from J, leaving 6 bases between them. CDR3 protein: CASSMGQNTEAFF. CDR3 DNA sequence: TGTGCCAGTAGTATGGGACAGAACACTGAAGCTTTCTTT.

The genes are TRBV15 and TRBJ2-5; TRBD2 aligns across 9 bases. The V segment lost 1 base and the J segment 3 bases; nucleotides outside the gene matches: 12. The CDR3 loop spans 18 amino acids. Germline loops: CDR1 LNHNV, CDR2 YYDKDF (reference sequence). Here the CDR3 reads CATSRVVSGSGSEETQYF. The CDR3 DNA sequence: TGTGCCACCAGCAGAGTAGTGTCAGGTAGCGGGAGTGAAGAGACCCAGTACTTC.

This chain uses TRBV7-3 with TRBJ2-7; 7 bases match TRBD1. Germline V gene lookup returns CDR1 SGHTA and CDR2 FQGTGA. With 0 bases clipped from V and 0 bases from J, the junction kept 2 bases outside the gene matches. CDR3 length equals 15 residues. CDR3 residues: CASSLTGGISYEQYF. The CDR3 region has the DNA TGTGCCAGCAGCTTAACAGGGGGCATCTCCTACGAGCAGTACTTC.

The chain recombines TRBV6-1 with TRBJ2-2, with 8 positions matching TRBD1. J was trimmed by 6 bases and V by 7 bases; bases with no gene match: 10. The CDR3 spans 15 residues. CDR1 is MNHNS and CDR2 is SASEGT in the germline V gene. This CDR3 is CASNNRGVWAGELFF. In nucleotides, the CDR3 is TGTGCCAGCAATAACAGGGGGGTCTGGGCCGGGGAGCTGTTTTTT.

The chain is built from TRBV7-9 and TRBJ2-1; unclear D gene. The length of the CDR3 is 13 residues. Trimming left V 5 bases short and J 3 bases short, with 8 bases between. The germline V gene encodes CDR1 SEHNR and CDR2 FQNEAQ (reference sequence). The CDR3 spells CASSISYYNEQFF. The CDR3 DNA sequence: TGTGCCAGCAGCATCTCCTACTACAATGAGCAGTTCTTC.

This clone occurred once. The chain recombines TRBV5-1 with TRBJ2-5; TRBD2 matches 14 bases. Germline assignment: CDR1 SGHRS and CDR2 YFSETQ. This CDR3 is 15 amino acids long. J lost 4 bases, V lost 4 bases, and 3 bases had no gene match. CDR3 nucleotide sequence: TGCGCCAGCAGCCCCGGGACTAGCGGGAGAGAGACCCAGTACTTC. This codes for CASSPGTSGRETQYF.

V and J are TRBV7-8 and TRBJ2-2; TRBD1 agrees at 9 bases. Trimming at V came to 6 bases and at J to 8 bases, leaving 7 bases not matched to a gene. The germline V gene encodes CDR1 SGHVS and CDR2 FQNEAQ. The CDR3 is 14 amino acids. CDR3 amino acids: CASSHTGGMGELFF. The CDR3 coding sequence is TGTGCCAGCAGTCATACAGGGGGCATGGGGGAGCTGTTTTTT. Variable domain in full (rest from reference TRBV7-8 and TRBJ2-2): GAGVSQSPRYKVAKRGQDVALRCDPISGHVSLFWYQQALGQGPEFLTYFQNEAQLDKSGLPSDRFFAERPEGSVSTLKIQRTQQEDSAVYLCASSHTGGMGELFFGEGSRLTVL.

The CDR3 DNA reads TGCGCCAGCAGATACGGACAGGGTAATGGCTACACCTTC. Protein: CASRYGQGNGYTF. The genes are TRBV5-1 and TRBJ1-2; TRBD1 aligns across 8 bases. This CDR3 has 13 residues. Trimming at V came to 5 bases and at J to 6 bases, leaving 6 bases not matched to a gene. Germline CDR1 and CDR2: SGHRS and YFSETQ.

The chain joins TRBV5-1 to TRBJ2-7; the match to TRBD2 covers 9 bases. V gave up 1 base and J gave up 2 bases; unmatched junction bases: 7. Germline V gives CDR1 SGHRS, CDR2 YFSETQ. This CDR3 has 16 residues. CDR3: CASSLRAGGGTYEQYF. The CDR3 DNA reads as TGCGCCAGCAGCTTGAGAGCGGGAGGCGGCACCTACGAGCAGTACTTC.

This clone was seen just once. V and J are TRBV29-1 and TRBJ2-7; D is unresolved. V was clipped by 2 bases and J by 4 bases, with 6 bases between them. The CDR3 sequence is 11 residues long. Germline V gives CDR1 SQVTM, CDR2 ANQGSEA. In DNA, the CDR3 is TGCAGCGTTGAAACCCGGTACGAGCAGTACTTC. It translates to CSVETRYEQYF.

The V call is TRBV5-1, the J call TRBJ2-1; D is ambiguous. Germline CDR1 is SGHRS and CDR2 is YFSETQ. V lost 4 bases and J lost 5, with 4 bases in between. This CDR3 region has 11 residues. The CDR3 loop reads CASSADNEQFF. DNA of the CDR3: TGCGCCAGCAGCGCAGACAATGAGCAGTTCTTC.

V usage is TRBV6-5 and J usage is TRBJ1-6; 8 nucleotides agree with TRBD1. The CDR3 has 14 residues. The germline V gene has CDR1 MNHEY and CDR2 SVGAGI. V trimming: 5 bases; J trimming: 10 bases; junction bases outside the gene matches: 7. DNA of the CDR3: TGTGCCAGCAGTGGCAGGGGGCTCGGCTCACCCCTCCACTTT. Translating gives CASSGRGLGSPLHF.

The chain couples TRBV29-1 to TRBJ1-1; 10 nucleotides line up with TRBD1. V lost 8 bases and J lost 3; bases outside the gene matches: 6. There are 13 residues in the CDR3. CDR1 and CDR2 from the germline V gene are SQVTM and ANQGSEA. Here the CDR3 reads CSTRQGADTEAFF. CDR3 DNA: TGCAGCACCAGACAGGGGGCAGACACTGAAGCTTTCTTT.

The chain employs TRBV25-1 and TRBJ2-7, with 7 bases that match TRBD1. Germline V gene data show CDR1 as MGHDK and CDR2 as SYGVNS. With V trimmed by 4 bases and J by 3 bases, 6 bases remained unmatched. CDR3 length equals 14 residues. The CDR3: CASSGGGQFYEQYF. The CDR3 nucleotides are TGTGCCAGCAGTGGAGGGGGACAGTTCTACGAGCAGTACTTC.

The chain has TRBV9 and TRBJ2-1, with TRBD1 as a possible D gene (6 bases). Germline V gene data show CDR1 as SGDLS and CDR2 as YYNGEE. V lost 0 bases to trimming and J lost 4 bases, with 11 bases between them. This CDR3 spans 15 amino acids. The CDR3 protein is CASSVAGQSYNEQFF. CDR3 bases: TGTGCCAGCAGCGTAGCAGGACAGAGTTACAATGAGCAGTTCTTC.